The present T cell receptor beta chain was sequenced within a study of blood T cell repertoires in COVID-19. Study-level information: Samples representing acute and convalescent COVID-19 were sourced from the United States, Italy and Spain. The analysed material was cDNA or gDNA that came from T cells, B-cell-depleted T cells, or PBMCs.

In the original workflow: Amplification of reference gene primers provided the estimated nucleated cell counts. Only in-frame clones appear in the TCRdb table, and some are missing; sequencing was by immunoSEQ multiplex PCR. The D gene and trimming were derived from the DNA, and the V and J assignments and clone size from that table. The profile covers 200,000 to 300,000 clones, with about 83% appearing a single time and under 5% taken by the ten largest. Germline V gene lookup returns CDR1 LNHDA and CDR2 SQIVND (reference sequence). V shed 5 bases, J shed 4 bases, and the junction held 9 bases outside the gene matches. The CDR3 has 15 residues.

The receptor's source is a man aged 45-60 years with acute or convalescent COVID-19. Source material: peripheral blood. The rearrangement joins TRBV19 to TRBJ1-2, with 8 bases lining up with TRBD1. In DNA, the CDR3 is TGTGCCAGTAGTTCGGGACAGGAGTCTTCCTATGGCTACACCTTC. This codes for CASSSGQESSYGYTF.